The clone carrying this TCR beta chain occurred once. Its specificity is not known. The PCR had 60 Vbeta and 13 Jbeta primers. Here immunoSEQ multiplex PCR was the method, and the copy in TCRdb shows in-frame clones only, minus some. The sample lists around 110,000 clones; about three fifths were seen once. This sample stems from a study of cytomegalovirus exposure and HLA in healthy donors. General study results and limits: A later analysis found TCR association rates differed by HLA locus, highest for DRB1 and lowest for HLA-C.

The germline V gene has CDR1 MNHEY and CDR2 SVGAGI. Trimming cost V 6 bases and J 6 bases; bases outside gene matches: 6. CDR3 length: 15 amino acids. The sequenced sample was PBMCs. This chain joins TRBV6-5 and TRBJ2-2, with 11 nucleotides matching TRBD1. This TCR derives from a woman in her thirties or forties in good health and CMV-seropositive. The CDR3 region has the DNA TGTGCCAGCAGATCCGGGACAGGGGGTGCCGGGGAGCTGTTTTTT. Protein: CASRSGTGGAGELFF.